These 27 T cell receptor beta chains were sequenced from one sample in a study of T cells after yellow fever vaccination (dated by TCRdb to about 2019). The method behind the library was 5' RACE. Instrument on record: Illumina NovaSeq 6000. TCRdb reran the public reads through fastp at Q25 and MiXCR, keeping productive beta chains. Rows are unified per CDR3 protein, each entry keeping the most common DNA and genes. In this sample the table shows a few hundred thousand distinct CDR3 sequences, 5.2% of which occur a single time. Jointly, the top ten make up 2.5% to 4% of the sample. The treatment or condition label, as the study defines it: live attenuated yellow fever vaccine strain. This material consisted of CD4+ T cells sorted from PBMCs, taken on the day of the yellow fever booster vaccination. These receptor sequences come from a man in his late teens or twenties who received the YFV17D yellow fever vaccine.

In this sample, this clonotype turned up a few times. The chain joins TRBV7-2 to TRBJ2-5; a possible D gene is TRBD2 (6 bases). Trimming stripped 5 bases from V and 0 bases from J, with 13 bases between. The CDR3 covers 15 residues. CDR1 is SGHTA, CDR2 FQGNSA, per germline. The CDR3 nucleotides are TGTGCCAGCAGCCGAGGGGCGGGGTACCAAGAGACCCAGTACTTC. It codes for CASSRGAGYQETQYF.

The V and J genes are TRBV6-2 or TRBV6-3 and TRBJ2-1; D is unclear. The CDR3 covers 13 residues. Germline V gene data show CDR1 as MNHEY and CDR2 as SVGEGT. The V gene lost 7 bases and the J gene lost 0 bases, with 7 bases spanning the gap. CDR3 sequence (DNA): TGTGCCAGCACTCAGGACTCCTACAATGAGCAGTTCTTC. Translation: CASTQDSYNEQFF.

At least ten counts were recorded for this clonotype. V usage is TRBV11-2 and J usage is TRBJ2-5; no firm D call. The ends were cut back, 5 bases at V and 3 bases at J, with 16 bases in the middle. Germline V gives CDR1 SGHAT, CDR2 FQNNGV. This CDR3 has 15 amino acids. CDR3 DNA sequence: TGTGCCAGCAGCCACCATCCGGCTAAAAAAGAGACCCAGTACTTC. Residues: CASSHHPAKKETQYF.

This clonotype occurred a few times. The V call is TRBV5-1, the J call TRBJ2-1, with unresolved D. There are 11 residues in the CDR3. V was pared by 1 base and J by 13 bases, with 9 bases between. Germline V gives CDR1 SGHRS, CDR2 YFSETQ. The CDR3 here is CASSLRVVQFF. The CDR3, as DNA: TGCGCCAGCAGCTTGAGGGTAGTTCAGTTCTTC.

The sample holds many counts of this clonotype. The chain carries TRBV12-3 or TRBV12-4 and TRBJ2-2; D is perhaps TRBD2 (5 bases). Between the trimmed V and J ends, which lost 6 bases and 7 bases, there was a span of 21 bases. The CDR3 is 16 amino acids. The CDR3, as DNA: TGTGCCAGCAGCCCCCCCCGGGGTGGGTTTGTCGGGGAGCTGTTTTTT. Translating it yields CASSPPRGGFVGELFF.

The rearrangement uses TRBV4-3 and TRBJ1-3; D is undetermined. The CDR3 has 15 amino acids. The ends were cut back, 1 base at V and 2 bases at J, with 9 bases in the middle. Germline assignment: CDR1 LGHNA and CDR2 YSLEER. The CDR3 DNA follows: TGCGCCAGCAGCCAAGTGCCCGGGCCTGGAAACACCATATATTTT. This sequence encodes CASSQVPGPGNTIYF.

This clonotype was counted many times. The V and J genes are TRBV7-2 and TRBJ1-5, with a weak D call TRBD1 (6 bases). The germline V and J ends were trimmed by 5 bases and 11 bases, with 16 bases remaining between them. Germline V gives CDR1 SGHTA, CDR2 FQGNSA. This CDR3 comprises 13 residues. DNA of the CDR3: TGTGCCAGCAGCGTAAGGGGGGATCAAGCCCAGCATTTT. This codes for CASSVRGDQAQHF.

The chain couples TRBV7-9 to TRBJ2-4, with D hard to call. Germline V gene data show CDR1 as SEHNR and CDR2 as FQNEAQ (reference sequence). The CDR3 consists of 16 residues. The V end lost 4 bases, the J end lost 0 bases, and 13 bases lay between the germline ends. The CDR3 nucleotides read TGTGCCAGCAGCTCAGTCGCGGCAGTAGCCAAAAACATTCAGTACTTC. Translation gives CASSSVAAVAKNIQYF.

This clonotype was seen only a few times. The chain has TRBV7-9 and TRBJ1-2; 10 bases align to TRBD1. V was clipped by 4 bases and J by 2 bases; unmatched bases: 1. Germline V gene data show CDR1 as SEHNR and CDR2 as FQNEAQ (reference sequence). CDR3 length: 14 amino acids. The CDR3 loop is CASSWTGGNYGYTF. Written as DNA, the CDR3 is TGTGCCAGCAGCTGGACAGGGGGAAACTATGGCTACACCTTC.

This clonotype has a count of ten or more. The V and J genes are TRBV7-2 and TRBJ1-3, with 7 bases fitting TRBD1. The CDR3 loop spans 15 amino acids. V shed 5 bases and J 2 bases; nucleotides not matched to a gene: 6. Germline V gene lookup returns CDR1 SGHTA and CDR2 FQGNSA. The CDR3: CASSLSGTAGNTIYF. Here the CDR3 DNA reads TGTGCCAGCAGCCTCTCCGGGACAGCTGGAAACACCATATATTTT.

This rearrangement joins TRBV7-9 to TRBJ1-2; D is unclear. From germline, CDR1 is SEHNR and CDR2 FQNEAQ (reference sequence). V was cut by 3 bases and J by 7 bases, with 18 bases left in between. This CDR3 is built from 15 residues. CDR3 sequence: CASSFGLMVASGYTF. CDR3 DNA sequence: TGTGCCAGCAGCTTCGGGCTTATGGTGGCGTCTGGCTACACCTTC.

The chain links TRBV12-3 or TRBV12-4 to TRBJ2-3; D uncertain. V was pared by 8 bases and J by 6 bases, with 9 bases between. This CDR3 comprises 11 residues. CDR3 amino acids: CASRRVDTQYF. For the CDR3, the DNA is TGTGCCAGCCGAAGGGTGGATACGCAGTATTTT.

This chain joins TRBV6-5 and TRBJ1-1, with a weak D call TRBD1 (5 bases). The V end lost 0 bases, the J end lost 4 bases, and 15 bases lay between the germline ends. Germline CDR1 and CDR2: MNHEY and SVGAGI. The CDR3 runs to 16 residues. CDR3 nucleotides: TGTGCCAGCAGTTACTCGATAATGGTCGGGGGCACTGAAGCTTTCTTT. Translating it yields CASSYSIMVGGTEAFF.

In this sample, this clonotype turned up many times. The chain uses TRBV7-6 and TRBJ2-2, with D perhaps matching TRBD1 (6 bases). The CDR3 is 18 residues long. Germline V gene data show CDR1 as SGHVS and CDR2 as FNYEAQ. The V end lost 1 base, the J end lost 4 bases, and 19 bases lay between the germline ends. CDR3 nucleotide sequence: TGTGCCAGCAGCTTAGGAACAGGGATTACGGCGAGCACCGGGGAGCTGTTTTTT. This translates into CASSLGTGITASTGELFF.

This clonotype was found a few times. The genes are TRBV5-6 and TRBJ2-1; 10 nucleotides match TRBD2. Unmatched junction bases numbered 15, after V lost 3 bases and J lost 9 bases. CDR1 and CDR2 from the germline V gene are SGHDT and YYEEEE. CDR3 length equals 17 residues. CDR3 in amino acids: CASSSPSGGPTDGEQFF. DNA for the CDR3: TGTGCCAGCAGCTCCCCTAGCGGGGGACCTACGGATGGTGAGCAGTTCTTC.

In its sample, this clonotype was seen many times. This CDR3 reads CASSQSINQPQHF. CDR3 sequence (DNA): TGTGCCAGCAGCCAGTCTATCAATCAGCCCCAGCATTTT. V and J are TRBV3-1 and TRBJ1-5, with D hard to call. The CDR3 extends over 13 amino acids. Germline V gives CDR1 LGHDT, CDR2 YNNKEL (reference sequence). Trimming shortened V by 3 bases and J by 3 bases, and 6 bases separated the two germline ends.

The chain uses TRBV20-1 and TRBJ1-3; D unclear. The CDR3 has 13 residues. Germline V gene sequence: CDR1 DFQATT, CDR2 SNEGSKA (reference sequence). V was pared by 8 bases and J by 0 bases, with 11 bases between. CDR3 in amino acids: CSSSANSGNTIYF. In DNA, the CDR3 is TGCAGTTCCAGTGCCAACTCTGGAAACACCATATATTTT.

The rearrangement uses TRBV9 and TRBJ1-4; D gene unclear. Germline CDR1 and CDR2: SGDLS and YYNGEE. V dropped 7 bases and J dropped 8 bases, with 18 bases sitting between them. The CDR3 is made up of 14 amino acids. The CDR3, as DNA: TGTGCCAGCTCTTTGAGCCCCCTCGGGGAAAAACTGTTTTTT. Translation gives CASSLSPLGEKLFF. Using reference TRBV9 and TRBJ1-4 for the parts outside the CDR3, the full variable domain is DSGVTQTPKHLITATGQRVTLRCSPRSGDLSVYWYQQSLDQGLQFLIQYYNGEERAKGNILERFSAQQFPDLHSELNLSSLELGDSALYFCASSLSPLGEKLFFGSGTQLSVL.

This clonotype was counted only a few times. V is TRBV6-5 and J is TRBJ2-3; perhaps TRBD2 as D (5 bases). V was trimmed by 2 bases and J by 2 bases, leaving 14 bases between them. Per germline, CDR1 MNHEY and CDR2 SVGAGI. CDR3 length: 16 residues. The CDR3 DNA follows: TGTGCCAGCAGTTACGGGAGCGGTCCTGACACAGATACGCAGTATTTT. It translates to CASSYGSGPDTDTQYF.

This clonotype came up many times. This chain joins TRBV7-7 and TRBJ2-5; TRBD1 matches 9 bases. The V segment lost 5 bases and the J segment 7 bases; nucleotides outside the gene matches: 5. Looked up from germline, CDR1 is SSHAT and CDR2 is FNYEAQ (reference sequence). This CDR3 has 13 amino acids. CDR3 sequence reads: CASSRTGGGTQYF. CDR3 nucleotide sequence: TGTGCCAGCAGCCGTACAGGGGGCGGGACCCAGTACTTC. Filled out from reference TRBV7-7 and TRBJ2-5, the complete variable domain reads GAGVSQSPRYKVTKRGQDVTLRCDPISSHATLYWYQQALGQGPEFLTYFNYEAQPDKSGLPSDRFSAERPEGSISTLTIQRTEQRDSAMYRCASSRTGGGTQYFGPGTRLLVL.

The CDR3, as DNA: TGCGCCAGCAGCCAAGGGGGGGACCCAGCCACAGATACGCAGTATTTT. Translating gives CASSQGGDPATDTQYF. This sequence joins TRBV4-3 and TRBJ2-3; D is possibly TRBD2 (6 bases). CDR1 and CDR2 from the germline V gene are LGHNA and YSLEER. The CDR3 runs to 16 residues. V was trimmed by 1 base and J by 2 bases, leaving 13 bases between them.

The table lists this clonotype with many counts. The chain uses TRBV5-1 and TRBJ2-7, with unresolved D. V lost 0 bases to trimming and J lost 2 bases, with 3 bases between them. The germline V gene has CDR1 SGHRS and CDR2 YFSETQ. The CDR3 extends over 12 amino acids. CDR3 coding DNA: TGCGCCAGCAGCTTGGAACCCTACGAGCAGTACTTC. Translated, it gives CASSLEPYEQYF.

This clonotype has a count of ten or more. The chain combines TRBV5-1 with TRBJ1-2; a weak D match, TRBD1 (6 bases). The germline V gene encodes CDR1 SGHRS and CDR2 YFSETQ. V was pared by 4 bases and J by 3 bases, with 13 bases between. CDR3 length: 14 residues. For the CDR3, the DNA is TGCGCCAGCAGCCCAGGGGTGGTTTACTATGGCTACACCTTC. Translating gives CASSPGVVYYGYTF.

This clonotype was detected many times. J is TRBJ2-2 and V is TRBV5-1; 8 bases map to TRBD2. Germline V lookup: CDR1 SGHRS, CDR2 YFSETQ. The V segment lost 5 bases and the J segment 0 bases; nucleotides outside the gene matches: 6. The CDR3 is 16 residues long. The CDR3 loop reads CASSLIGGANTGELFF. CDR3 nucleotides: TGCGCCAGCAGTCTCATCGGGGGGGCGAACACCGGGGAGCTGTTTTTT. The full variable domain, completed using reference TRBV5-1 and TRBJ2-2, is KAGVTQTPRYLIKTRGQQVTLSCSPISGHRSVSWYQQTPGQGLQFLFEYFSETQRNKGNFPGRFSGRQFSNSRSEMNVSTLELGDSALYLCASSLIGGANTGELFFGEGSRLTVL.

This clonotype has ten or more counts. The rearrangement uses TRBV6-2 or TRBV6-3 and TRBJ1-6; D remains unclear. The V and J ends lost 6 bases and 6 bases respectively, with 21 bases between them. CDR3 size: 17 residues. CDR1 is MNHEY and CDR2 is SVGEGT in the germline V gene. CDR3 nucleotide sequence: TGTGCCAGCAGCCCCCCACCAGGCAGGCGACGTAATTCACCCCTCCACTTT. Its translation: CASSPPPGRRRNSPLHF.

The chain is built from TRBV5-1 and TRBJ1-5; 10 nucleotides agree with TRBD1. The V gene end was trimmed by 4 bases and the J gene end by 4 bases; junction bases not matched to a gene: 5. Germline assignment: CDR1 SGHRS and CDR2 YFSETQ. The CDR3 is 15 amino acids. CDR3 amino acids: CASSPGQGTNQPQHF. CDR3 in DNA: TGCGCCAGCAGCCCGGGACAGGGGACAAATCAGCCCCAGCATTTT.

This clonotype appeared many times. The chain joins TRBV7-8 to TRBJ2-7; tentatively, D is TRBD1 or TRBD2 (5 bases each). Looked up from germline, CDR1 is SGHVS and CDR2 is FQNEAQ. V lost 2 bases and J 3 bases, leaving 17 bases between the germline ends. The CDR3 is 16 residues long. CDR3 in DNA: TGTGCCAGCAGCTTAAGGATGGGGACGGCGATCTACGAGCAGTACTTC. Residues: CASSLRMGTAIYEQYF.